What follows is one T cell receptor (beta chain) and its context. No cognate antigen has been identified for it. No per-base quality is available; no much larger clone lies one base away. At one collaborating source in Seattle, patients were enrolled during active infection and were followed longitudinally through the course of disease. Each collaborating institution followed its own protocols to collect whole blood in K2EDTA tubes. For TCRbeta analysis, collaborators shipped samples in one of three forms: frozen whole blood, isolated PBMCs, or DNA extracted from either of those sample types. This specimen comes from a study of blood T cell repertoires in COVID-19 (dated by TCRdb to about 2020). Regarding the research as a whole: Samples from collaborators originated in the United States, Italy and Spain and spanned both the acute and convalescent phases of COVID-19. The material from the prospective study consisted of cDNA or gDNA derived from T cells, B-cell-depleted T cells, or PBMCs. Deeply sampled blood TCRbeta repertoires from subjects exposed to, actively infected with, or recovered from COVID-19 were included in the dataset. The repertoires were made available in a free public database intended to serve as a resource for research on the immune response to SARS-CoV-2. Samples came from the ongoing ImmuneRACE study (first 160 participants) plus 1,254 subjects from 6 global collaborators. Nearly every sample came with metadata listing a de-identified subject ID, COVID-19 status, age in years and sex. Where HLA class I and class II types were available, the types were taken from metadata supplied by the sample provider, not from assay-based typing. Broad study findings and their caveats: Clinical and demographic metadata were provided uncurated, with the amount varying by source and participant.

CDR1 SGHRS and CDR2 YFSETQ are derived from the germline V gene. The CDR3 has 18 amino acids, counting the end cysteine and phenylalanine. Of the read, only the CDR3 DNA is kept; its 54 bases are in frame from base 1. The junction shows trimming of 0 bases on V and 2 bases on J, and the gene matches do not reach 11 bases of it. TCRbeta CDR3 regions were amplified from genomic DNA using the immunoSEQ Assay, a bias-controlled multiplex PCR. The study's processing was this. Within the assay, amplification of reference gene primers was used to estimate how many nucleated cells each sample contained. To quantify the absolute abundance of each unique TCRbeta CDR3 rearrangement, sequence reads were collapsed and filtered. For each sample, productive Simpson clonality was calculated as the square root of Simpson's diversity index over productive rearrangements. As stored in TCRdb, this immuneACCESS dataset retains in-frame rearrangements with V and J assigned. A fraction of the clones does not appear; measured against another copy, unresolved V genes explain less than half of the discrepancy, and the remainder lacks a known reason. That table is the source of V, J and clone size, and D and trimming were worked out from the DNA. This sample has under 80,000 clones in its table, and approximately 80% of those were observed once. The ten largest clones take up about 15% of the sample.

The origin of this receptor is a man aged 55 to 70 with COVID-19, enrolled during active disease. The chain employs TRBV5-1 and TRBJ2-7; 10 junctional bases match TRBD1. Sequencing was done on a sample of peripheral blood. The base sequence is TGCGCCAGCAGCTTGGAGGATTCGACAGGGGGCAGCGCCTACGAGCAGTACTTC. It translates as CASSLEDSTGGSAYEQYF.